These 5 T cell receptor beta chains share one sample of origin, sequenced in a study of blood T cell repertoires in COVID-19. TCRdb's table, derived via immunoSEQ multiplex PCR, lists solely in-frame clones and lacks some. The sample lists around 100,000 clones, roughly 85% occurring once. The sample comprised peripheral blood. These TCRs come from a woman between 65 and 79 years old with acute or convalescent COVID-19.

This clone has only one observation. CDR3 region: CASRTSGGRNEQFF. In DNA, the CDR3 is TGTGCCAGCAGGACTAGCGGGGGGAGGAACGAGCAGTTCTTC. The chain carries TRBV2 and TRBJ2-1; TRBD2 agrees at 13 bases. Germline values: CDR1 SNHLY, CDR2 FYNNEI. V shed 6 bases and J 10 bases; nucleotides not matched to a gene: 6. CDR3 length equals 14 residues.

V and J are TRBV20-1 and TRBJ2-7, with a tentative D call TRBD1 (6 bases). The germline V and J ends were trimmed by 0 bases and 7 bases, with 7 bases remaining between them. CDR3 length: 11 residues. Germline V gives CDR1 DFQATT, CDR2 SNEGSKA (reference sequence). CDR3 in DNA: TGCAGTGCTAGAGAAGACAGGGAGCAGTACTTC. Its protein product is CSAREDREQYF.

J is TRBJ1-3 and V is TRBV3-1 (or the pseudogene TRBV3-2); 8 bases align to TRBD1. CDR3 length: 15 residues. V lost 4 bases and J lost 0; bases outside the gene matches: 2. CDR1 LGHDT and CDR2 YNNKEL come from the germline V gene (reference sequence). CDR3 protein: CASSRGTGSGNTIYF. The CDR3 DNA sequence: TGTGCCAGCAGCCGCGGGACAGGCTCTGGAAACACCATATATTTT.

V gene TRBV28 combines with J gene TRBJ1-1, with 7 bases lining up with TRBD1. In germline, CDR1 is MDHEN, CDR2 SYDVKM. V shed 5 bases, J shed 3 bases, and the junction held 9 bases outside the gene matches. This CDR3 spans 15 amino acids. DNA for the CDR3: TGTGCCAGCAGTGAAAACAGGGGCAGAGACACTGAAGCTTTCTTT. It yields the protein CASSENRGRDTEAFF.

The rearrangement uses TRBV28 and TRBJ2-2; TRBD1 aligns across 10 bases. Trimming took 2 bases from V and 2 from J; bases not matched to a gene: 5. The germline gives CDR1 MDHEN, CDR2 SYDVKM. There are 17 residues in the CDR3. The CDR3 coding sequence is TGTGCCAGCAGTTTAACGACAGGGGGCTTTAACACCGGGGAGCTGTTTTTT. This encodes CASSLTTGGFNTGELFF.